This T cell receptor (beta chain) comes out of a study of response to subunit inactivated influenza vaccine. Using its own MiXCR run on the RT-PCR reads, TCRdb lists one record per CDR3 protein. This sample carries some 570,000 distinct CDR3 sequences, around 11% of them seen once, and the ten largest clones take 9.5% to 11%. With 4 bases clipped from V and 5 bases from J, the junction kept 8 bases outside the gene matches. Germline-derived CDR1 and CDR2 are SGHAT and FQDESV (reference sequence). The CDR3 extends over 18 amino acids. This clonotype was recorded at least ten times. This sample also appeared in a second study, on T cells expressing NK-cell markers. That work contributes: 5'RACE template switching with UMIs generated TCR beta cDNA. Top CD8+ clonotypes included the dominant CD3+CD56+NKG2C+ clonotypes in several donors.

The clonotype comes from a man in his fifties who received an inactivated influenza vaccine. This chain links TRBV11-1 with TRBJ2-1; 16 nucleotides match TRBD2. Material: PBMCs from blood, obtained on the day of vaccination. CDR3 sequence: CASSSQPGTSGRDNEQFF. Written as DNA, the CDR3 is TGTGCCAGCAGCTCCCAGCCTGGGACTAGCGGGAGGGACAATGAGCAGTTCTTC.